This T cell receptor (beta chain) emerged from a study of a mutant IDH1 vaccine in newly diagnosed glioma. Time point of the sample: week 47, end of study. Topical imiquimod was applied with each vaccine dose, which held 300 ug of mutant IDH1 20-mer peptide. Assay: immunoSEQ multiplex PCR; the TCRdb copy retains only in-frame clones and omits some. The sample shows tens of thousands of clones, 75% to 90% of them seen only once. Comments on this clone: Its antigen remains unknown.

The TCR sequence derives from a man aged 25-45 years with glioma. Material: PBMCs, obtained from a glioma patient whose treatment included an IDH1 peptide vaccine.

The CDR3: CASSFGTGPYEQYF. The CDR3 DNA follows: TGTGCCAGCAGTTTTGGGACAGGTCCCTACGAGCAGTACTTC. J is TRBJ2-7 and V is TRBV27; 8 nucleotides line up with TRBD1. Looked up from germline, CDR1 is MNHEY and CDR2 is SMNVEV (reference sequence). The length of the CDR3 is 14 residues. J gave up 2 bases and V 3 bases, and 3 bases lay outside the gene matches.